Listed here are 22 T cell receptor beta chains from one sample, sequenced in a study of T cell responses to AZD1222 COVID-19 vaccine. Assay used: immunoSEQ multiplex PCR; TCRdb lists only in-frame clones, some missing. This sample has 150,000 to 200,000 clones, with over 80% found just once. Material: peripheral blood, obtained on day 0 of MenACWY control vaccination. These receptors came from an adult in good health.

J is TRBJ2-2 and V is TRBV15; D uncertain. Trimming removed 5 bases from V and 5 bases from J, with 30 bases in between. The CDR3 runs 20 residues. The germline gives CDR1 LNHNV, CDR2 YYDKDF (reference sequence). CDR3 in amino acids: CATSVLPVRFPANHTGELFF. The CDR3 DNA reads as TGTGCCACCAGCGTACTACCGGTGAGATTCCCAGCGAACCATACCGGGGAGCTGTTTTTT.

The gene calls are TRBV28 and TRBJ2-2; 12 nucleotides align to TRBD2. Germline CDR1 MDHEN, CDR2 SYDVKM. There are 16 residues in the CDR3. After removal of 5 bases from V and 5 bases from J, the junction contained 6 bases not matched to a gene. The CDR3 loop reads CASSVLAGGRTGELFF. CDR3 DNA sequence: TGTGCCAGCAGTGTACTAGCGGGAGGACGAACCGGGGAGCTGTTTTTT.

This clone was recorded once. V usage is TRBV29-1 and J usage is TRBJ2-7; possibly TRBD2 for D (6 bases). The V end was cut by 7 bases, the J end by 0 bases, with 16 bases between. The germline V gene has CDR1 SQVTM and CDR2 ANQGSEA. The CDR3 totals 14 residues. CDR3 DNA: TGCAGCGCCGAGTTGCGGGGAAGCTCCTACGAGCAGTACTTC. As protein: CSAELRGSSYEQYF.

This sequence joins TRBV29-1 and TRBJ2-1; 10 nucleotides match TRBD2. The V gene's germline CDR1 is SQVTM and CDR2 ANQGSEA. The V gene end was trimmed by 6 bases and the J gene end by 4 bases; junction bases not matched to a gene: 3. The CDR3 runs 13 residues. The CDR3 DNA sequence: TGCAGCGTCGGACTAGCGGATTACAATGAGCAGTTCTTC. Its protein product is CSVGLADYNEQFF.

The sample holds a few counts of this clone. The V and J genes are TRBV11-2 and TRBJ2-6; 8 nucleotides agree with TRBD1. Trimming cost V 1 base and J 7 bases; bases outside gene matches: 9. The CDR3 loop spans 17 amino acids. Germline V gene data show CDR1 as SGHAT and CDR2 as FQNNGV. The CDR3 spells CASSLGRGQGGANVLTF. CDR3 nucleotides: TGTGCCAGCAGCTTAGGCCGAGGACAGGGCGGAGCCAACGTCCTGACTTTC. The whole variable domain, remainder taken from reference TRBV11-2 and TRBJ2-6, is EAGVAQSPRYKIIEKRQSVAFWCNPISGHATLYWYQQILGQGPKLLIQFQNNGVVDDSQLPKDRFSAERLKGVDSTLKIQPAKLEDSAVYLCASSLGRGQGGANVLTFGAGSRLTVL.

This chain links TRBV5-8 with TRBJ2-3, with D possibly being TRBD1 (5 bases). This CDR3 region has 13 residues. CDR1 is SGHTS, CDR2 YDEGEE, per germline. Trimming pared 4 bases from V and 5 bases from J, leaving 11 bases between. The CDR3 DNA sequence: TGTGCCAGCAGCCTCTCAGGGATAGATACGCAGTATTTT. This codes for CASSLSGIDTQYF.

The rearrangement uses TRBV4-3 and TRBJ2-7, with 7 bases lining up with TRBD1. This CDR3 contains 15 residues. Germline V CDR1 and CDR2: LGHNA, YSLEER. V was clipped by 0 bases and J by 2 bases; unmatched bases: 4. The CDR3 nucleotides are TGCGCCAGCAGCCAAGAACCCGGGACAGCCTACGAGCAGTACTTC. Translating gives CASSQEPGTAYEQYF.

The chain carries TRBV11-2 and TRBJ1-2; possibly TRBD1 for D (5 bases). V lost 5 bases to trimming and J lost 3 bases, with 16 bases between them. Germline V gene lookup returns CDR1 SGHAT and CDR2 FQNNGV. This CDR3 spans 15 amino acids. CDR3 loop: CASSLTNTGYYGYTF. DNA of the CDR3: TGTGCCAGCAGCCTTACTAATACAGGATACTATGGCTACACCTTC.

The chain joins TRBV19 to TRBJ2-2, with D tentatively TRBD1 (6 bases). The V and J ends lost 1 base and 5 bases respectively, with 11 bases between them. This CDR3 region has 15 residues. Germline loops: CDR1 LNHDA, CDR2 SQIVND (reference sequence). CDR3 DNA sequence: TGTGCCAGTAGTATAGTACAGGGATGGACCGGGGAGCTGTTTTTT. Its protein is CASSIVQGWTGELFF.

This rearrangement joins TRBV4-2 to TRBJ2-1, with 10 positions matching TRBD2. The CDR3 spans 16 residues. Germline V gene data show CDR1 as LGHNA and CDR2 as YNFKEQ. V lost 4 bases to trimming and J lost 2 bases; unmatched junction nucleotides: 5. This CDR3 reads CASSPSSGRAYNEQFF. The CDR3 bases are TGTGCCAGCAGCCCGTCGAGCGGGAGGGCCTACAATGAGCAGTTCTTC.

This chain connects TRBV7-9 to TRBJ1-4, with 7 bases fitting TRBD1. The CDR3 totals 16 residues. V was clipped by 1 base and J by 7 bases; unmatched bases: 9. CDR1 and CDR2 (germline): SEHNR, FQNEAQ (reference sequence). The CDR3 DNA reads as TGTGCCAGCAGCTTAGAACCAGGGGGGAAAGGTGAAAAACTGTTTTTT. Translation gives CASSLEPGGKGEKLFF.

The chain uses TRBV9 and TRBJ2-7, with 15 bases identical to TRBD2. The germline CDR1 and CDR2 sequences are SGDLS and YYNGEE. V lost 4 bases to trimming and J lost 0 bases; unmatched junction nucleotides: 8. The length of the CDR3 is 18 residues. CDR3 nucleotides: TGTGCCAGCAGCTCCGAGGGACTAGCGGGAGGAAACTCCTACGAGCAGTACTTC. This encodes CASSSEGLAGGNSYEQYF.

The CDR3 loop is CASSSRTSGGATDTQYF. The DNA for the CDR3 is TGTGCCAGCAGCTCCAGGACTAGCGGGGGGGCCACAGATACGCAGTATTTT. The chain carries TRBV7-9 and TRBJ2-3; TRBD2 agrees at 15 bases. The junction had 4 bases not matched to a gene; V was cut back by 4 bases and J by 2 bases. CDR3 size: 17 residues. Germline V gives CDR1 SEHNR, CDR2 FQNEAQ (reference sequence).

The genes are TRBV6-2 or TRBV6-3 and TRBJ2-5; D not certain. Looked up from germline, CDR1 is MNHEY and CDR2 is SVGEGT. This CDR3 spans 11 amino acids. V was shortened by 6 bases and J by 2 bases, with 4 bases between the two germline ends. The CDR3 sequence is CASSKQETQYF. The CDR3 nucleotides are TGTGCCAGCAGCAAACAAGAGACCCAGTACTTC.

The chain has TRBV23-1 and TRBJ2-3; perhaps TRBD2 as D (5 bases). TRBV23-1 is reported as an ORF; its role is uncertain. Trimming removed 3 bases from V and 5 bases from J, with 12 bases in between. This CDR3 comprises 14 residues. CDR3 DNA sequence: TGCGCCAGCAGTCACGAGGGCCAAATAGATACGCAGTATTTT. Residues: CASSHEGQIDTQYF.

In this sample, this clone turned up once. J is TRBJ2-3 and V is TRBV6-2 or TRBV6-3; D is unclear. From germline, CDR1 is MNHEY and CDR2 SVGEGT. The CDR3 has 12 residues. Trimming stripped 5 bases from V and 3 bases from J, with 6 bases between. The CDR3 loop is CASSTPTDTQYF. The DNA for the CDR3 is TGTGCCAGCAGTACCCCTACAGATACGCAGTATTTT.

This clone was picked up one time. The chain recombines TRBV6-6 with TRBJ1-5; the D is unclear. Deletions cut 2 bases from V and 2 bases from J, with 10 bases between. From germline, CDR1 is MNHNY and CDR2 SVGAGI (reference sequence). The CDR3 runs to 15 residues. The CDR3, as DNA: TGTGCCAGCAGTTACGACCCTTCGGGCAATCAGCCCCAGCATTTT. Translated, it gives CASSYDPSGNQPQHF.

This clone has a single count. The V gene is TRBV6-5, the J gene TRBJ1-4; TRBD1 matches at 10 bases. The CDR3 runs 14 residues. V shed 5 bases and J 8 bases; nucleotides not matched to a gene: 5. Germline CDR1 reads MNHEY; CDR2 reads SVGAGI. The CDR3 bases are TGTGCCAGCAGTCCCGGACAGGGGGGCGAAAAACTGTTTTTT. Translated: CASSPGQGGEKLFF.

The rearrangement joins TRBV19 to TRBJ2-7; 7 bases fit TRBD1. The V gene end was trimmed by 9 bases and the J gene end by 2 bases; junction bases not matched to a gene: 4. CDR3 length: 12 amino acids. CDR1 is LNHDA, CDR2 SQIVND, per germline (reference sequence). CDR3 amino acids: CASGQAPYEQYF. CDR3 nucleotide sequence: TGTGCCAGCGGACAGGCACCCTACGAGCAGTACTTC.

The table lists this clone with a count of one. The CDR3 DNA reads TGCGCCAGCAGCCAAGATCGGTACTACGAGCAGTACTTC. Translating it yields CASSQDRYYEQYF. The gene calls are TRBV4-3 and TRBJ2-7; D is unclear. The CDR3 totals 13 residues. V lost 0 bases and J 3 bases, leaving 6 bases between the germline ends. Germline V gene lookup returns CDR1 LGHNA and CDR2 YSLEER.

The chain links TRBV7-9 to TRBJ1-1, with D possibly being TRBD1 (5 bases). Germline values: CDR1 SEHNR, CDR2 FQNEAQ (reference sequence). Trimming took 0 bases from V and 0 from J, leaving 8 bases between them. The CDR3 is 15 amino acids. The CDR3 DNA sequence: TGTGCCAGCAGCTTAGCCGGGGGGGTGAACACTGAAGCTTTCTTT. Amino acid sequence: CASSLAGGVNTEAFF.

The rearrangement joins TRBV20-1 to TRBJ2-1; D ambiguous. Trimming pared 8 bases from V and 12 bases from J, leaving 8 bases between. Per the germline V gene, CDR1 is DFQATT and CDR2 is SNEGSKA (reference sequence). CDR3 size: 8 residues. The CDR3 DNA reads TGCAGTACGCGAGGGCAGTTCTTC. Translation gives CSTRGQFF.